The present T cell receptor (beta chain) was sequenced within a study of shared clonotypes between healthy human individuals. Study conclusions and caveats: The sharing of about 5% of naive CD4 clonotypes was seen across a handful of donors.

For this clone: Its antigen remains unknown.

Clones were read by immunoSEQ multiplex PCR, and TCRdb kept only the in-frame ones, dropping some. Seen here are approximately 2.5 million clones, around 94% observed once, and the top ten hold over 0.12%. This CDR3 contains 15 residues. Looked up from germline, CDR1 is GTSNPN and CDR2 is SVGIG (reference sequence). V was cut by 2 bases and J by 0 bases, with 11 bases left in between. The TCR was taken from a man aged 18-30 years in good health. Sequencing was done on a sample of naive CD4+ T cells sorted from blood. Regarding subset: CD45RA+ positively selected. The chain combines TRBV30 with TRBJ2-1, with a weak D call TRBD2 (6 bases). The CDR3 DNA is TGTGCCTGGAGTCCCGCGGGGAGCTCCTACAATGAGCAGTTCTTC. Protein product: CAWSPAGSSYNEQFF.